The next 28 T cell receptor beta chains were all read from a single sample in a study of T cells in Graves' hyperthyroidism and ophthalmopathy. RNA transcripts yielded amplified TCR beta CDR3 regions. In the first-round RT-PCR of the TCR CDR3, the HTBI primer set was used. Via MiXCR, TCRdb re-called the multiplex PCR reads, giving one row per CDR3 protein. The data show some 600,000 distinct CDR3 sequences, 14% seen once. The source material was blood. These receptors were collected from a woman aged 30 to 39 with Graves' hyperthyroidism that later progressed to Graves' ophthalmopathy.

This clonotype was seen repeatedly, ten times or more. The CDR3 DNA is TGCAGCCCTCGTTACAGTCTCTACAATGAGCAGTTCTTC. This encodes CSPRYSLYNEQFF. The chain recombines TRBV20-1 with TRBJ2-1; D is undetermined. This CDR3 contains 13 residues. The V gene's germline CDR1 is DFQATT and CDR2 SNEGSKA (reference sequence).

This sequence joins TRBV6-1 and TRBJ2-7; 10 bases line up with TRBD1. The CDR3 consists of 17 residues. Germline values: CDR1 MNHNS, CDR2 SASEGT. The J segment lost 6 bases and the V segment lost 7 bases, leaving 18 bases of the junction unmatched. The CDR3 loop is CASKQETSGTGVSEQYF. The CDR3 DNA sequence: TGTGCCAGCAAACAAGAAACATCCGGGACAGGGGTCTCCGAGCAGTACTTC.

As for this clonotype: A much larger clone differs by one base, so this may be a read error. The J gene is TRBJ1-5, the V gene TRBV12-3 or TRBV12-4; no firm D call. The CDR3 has 12 residues. As DNA, the CDR3 is TGTGCCACCACAGTTAGCAATCGGCCCCAGCATTTT. Translating it yields CATTVSNRPQHF.

This clonotype was picked up many times. The rearrangement links TRBV19 to TRBJ2-1, with TRBD2 matching over 7 bases. The CDR3 runs to 15 residues. The V gene's germline CDR1 is LNHDA and CDR2 SQIVND (reference sequence). The V segment lost 9 bases and the J segment 0 bases; nucleotides outside the gene matches: 8. Here the CDR3 DNA reads TGTGCCAGCAGTTCTAGCGGCAGCTCCTACAATGAGCAGTTCTTC. Translated, it gives CASSSSGSSYNEQFF.

There are many counts of this clonotype. The V and J genes are TRBV6-1 and TRBJ1-5; the D gene is possibly TRBD1 (6 bases). V was trimmed by 6 bases and J by 12 bases, leaving 30 bases between them. CDR1 is MNHNS and CDR2 is SASEGT in the germline V gene. The CDR3 length is 17 residues. The CDR3 loop reads CASRNSGGLHLSLLQHF. The CDR3 DNA reads as TGTGCCAGCAGGAACAGCGGGGGGCTACACCTCTCCTTGCTCCAGCATTTT.

In this sample, this clonotype turned up many times. The chain carries TRBV7-9 and TRBJ2-3; 8 bases line up with TRBD2. The CDR3 spans 16 residues. CDR1 is SEHNR and CDR2 is FQNEAQ in the germline V gene (reference sequence). Germline trimming cut 4 bases from V and 0 bases from J; bases unmatched to any gene: 6. The CDR3 sequence: CASSSSTSGSTDTQYF. In DNA, the CDR3 is TGTGCCAGCAGCTCATCTACTAGCGGAAGCACAGATACGCAGTATTTT.

This clonotype was found a few times. Possible read error: a much larger clone is one base away. V gene TRBV10-3 combines with J gene TRBJ2-6, with D perhaps TRBD2 (6 bases). The CDR3 has 18 residues. The germline V gene encodes CDR1 ENHRY and CDR2 SYGVKD. The CDR3 loop reads CTISGPGPPSSGANVLTF. In DNA form, the CDR3 reads TGTACCATCAGCGGGCCGGGACCGCCGAGCTCTGGGGCCAACGTCCTGACTTTC.

This clonotype has at least ten counts. V is TRBV28 and J is TRBJ1-1; 9 bases line up with TRBD1. V gave up 7 bases and J gave up 6 bases; unmatched junction bases: 6. The CDR3 runs to 13 residues. Germline CDR1 and CDR2: MDHEN and SYDVKM. CDR3 sequence: CASIQTGGPEAFF. In DNA, the CDR3 is TGTGCCAGCATACAGACAGGGGGTCCTGAAGCTTTCTTT.

The chain recombines TRBV7-7 with TRBJ2-5; tentatively, D is TRBD2 (5 bases). Germline values: CDR1 SSHAT, CDR2 FNYEAQ (reference sequence). The CDR3 sequence is 13 residues long. As DNA, the CDR3 is TGTGCTAGCGCCCTCGGGCAGGAAGAGACCCAGTACTTC. It specifies CASALGQEETQYF.

As concerns this clonotype: One end of the junction is discordant with germline, which a read error may explain. The chain has TRBV20-1 and TRBJ2-1; D is unclear. Germline values: CDR1 DFQATT, CDR2 SNEGSKA (reference sequence). The CDR3 covers 19 residues. CDR3 sequence: CSATLYNAEWSIINNQQFF. CDR3 in DNA: TGCAGTGCTACATTATATAACGCGGAATGGTCGATTATCAACAATCAGCAGTTCTTC.

This clonotype was seen ten or more times. V is TRBV6-2 or TRBV6-3 and J is TRBJ1-5; D perhaps matches TRBD1 (5 bases). CDR3 length: 15 amino acids. V lost 3 bases and J lost 2, with 11 bases in between. CDR1 is MNHEY, CDR2 SVGEGT, per germline. The CDR3 region has the DNA TGTGCCAGCAGTTATGGGGGTGCTGGCAATCAGCCCCAGCATTTT. This codes for CASSYGGAGNQPQHF.

The chain employs TRBV6-2 or TRBV6-3 and TRBJ1-1; the D is unclear. The CDR3 runs to 12 residues. Germline V CDR1 and CDR2: MNHEY, SVGEGT. Trimming left V 8 bases short and J 4 bases short, with 11 bases between. CDR3 DNA: TGTGCCAGCTTCCTGGGAGGCACTGAAGCTTTCTTT. It is translated as CASFLGGTEAFF.

The J gene is TRBJ2-1, the V gene TRBV14, with 10 bases lining up with TRBD2. After removal of 4 bases from V and 7 bases from J, the junction contained 13 bases not matched to a gene. The CDR3 consists of 17 residues. The germline V gene encodes CDR1 SGHDN and CDR2 FVKESK. DNA for the CDR3: TGTGCCAGCAGCCTAAGTGGGCTAGCGGGAGTTACGAATGAGCAGTTCTTC. Its protein product is CASSLSGLAGVTNEQFF. Based on the CDR3 plus reference TRBV14 and TRBJ2-1, the full variable domain is EAGVTQFPSHSVIEKGQTVTLRCDPISGHDNLYWYRRVMGKEIKFLLHFVKESKQDESGMPNNRFLAERTGGTYSTLKVQPAELEDSGVYFCASSLSGLAGVTNEQFFGPGTRLTVL.

This clonotype was seen at least ten times. The V gene is TRBV7-3, the J gene TRBJ1-1; D perhaps matches TRBD1 (5 bases). Trimming stripped 5 bases from V and 3 bases from J, with 13 bases between. This CDR3 spans 14 amino acids. Germline lookup yields CDR1 SGHTA and CDR2 FQGTGA. CDR3 DNA: TGTGCCAGCAGCCTGCGGGGCGAGGACACTGAAGCTTTCTTT. This codes for CASSLRGEDTEAFF.

This clonotype was observed at least ten times. CDR3 nucleotide sequence: TGTGCCAGCAGCCCAGGATCGGGACAGGGAAATTCACCCCTCCACTTT. Translation: CASSPGSGQGNSPLHF. The chain is built from TRBV7-2 and TRBJ1-6; 9 bases align to TRBD1. The V and J ends lost 5 bases and 7 bases, in that order; junction bases with no gene match: 9. There are 16 residues in the CDR3. Looked up from germline, CDR1 is SGHTA and CDR2 is FQGNSA.

This clonotype was counted at least ten times. The chain links TRBV27 to TRBJ2-6; no definite D call. The CDR3 is made up of 15 amino acids. CDR1 is MNHEY and CDR2 is SMNVEV in the germline V gene (reference sequence). V dropped 3 bases and J dropped 1 base, with 7 bases sitting between them. Here the CDR3 DNA reads TGTGCCAGCAGTTTTTATACGTCTGGGGCCAACGTCCTGACTTTC. Amino acid sequence: CASSFYTSGANVLTF.

V gene TRBV3-1 combines with J gene TRBJ1-1; TRBD1 might be the D (5 bases). Germline CDR1 and CDR2: LGHDT and YNNKEL (reference sequence). CDR3 length equals 14 residues. The germline V and J ends were trimmed by 2 bases and 1 base, with 8 bases remaining between them. CDR3 amino acids: CASSQKGPNTEAFF. The CDR3 coding sequence is TGTGCCAGCAGCCAAAAGGGACCGAACACTGAAGCTTTCTTT.

This clonotype was counted at least ten times. This sequence joins TRBV6-1 and TRBJ1-1; 7 bases map to TRBD1. V was clipped by 6 bases and J by 10 bases; unmatched bases: 8. Germline assignment: CDR1 MNHNS and CDR2 SASEGT. The CDR3 covers 12 residues. This CDR3 reads CASRGDRAGAFF. The CDR3 nucleotides read TGTGCCAGCAGGGGCGACAGGGCGGGAGCTTTCTTT.

This chain joins TRBV4-2 and TRBJ2-7; possible D gene TRBD2, 7 bases. The V end lost 0 bases, the J end lost 3 bases, and 12 bases lay between the germline ends. From germline, CDR1 is LGHNA and CDR2 YNFKEQ. The CDR3 is made up of 15 amino acids. The CDR3 sequence: CASSQDRGAVYEQYF. The DNA for the CDR3 is TGTGCCAGCAGCCAAGATCGGGGGGCGGTCTACGAGCAGTACTTC.

The chain couples TRBV7-9 to TRBJ1-1; weak D call: TRBD1 (5 bases). V was pared by 7 bases and J by 4 bases, with 16 bases between. The V gene's germline CDR1 is SEHNR and CDR2 FQNEAQ (reference sequence). The CDR3 spans 14 residues. CDR3 protein: CASIPGPGGTEAFF. In DNA form, the CDR3 reads TGTGCCAGCATCCCCGGGCCTGGGGGCACTGAAGCTTTCTTT. The complete variable domain, with remaining parts taken from reference TRBV7-9 and TRBJ1-1, reads DTGVSQNPRHKITKRGQNVTFRCDPISEHNRLYWYRQTLGQGPEFLTYFQNEAQLEKSRLLSDRFSAERPKGSFSTLEIQRTEQGDSAMYLCASIPGPGGTEAFFGQGTRLTVV.

This clonotype was recorded at least ten times. The chain uses TRBV29-1 and TRBJ1-1; a weak D match, TRBD1 (5 bases). The germline V gene encodes CDR1 SQVTM and CDR2 ANQGSEA. The V end lost 6 bases, the J end lost 0 bases, and 8 bases lay between the germline ends. The CDR3 loop spans 12 amino acids. The CDR3: CSVRGLNTEAFF. In DNA, the CDR3 is TGCAGCGTAAGGGGACTGAACACTGAAGCTTTCTTT.

This clonotype has a handful of counts. This chain links TRBV28 with TRBJ2-1; D not certain. Germline assignment: CDR1 MDHEN and CDR2 SYDVKM. The CDR3 length is 15 residues. V lost 4 bases, J lost 2 bases, and 12 bases lay in between. CDR3: CASSSPEGPYNEQFF. For the CDR3, the DNA is TGTGCCAGCAGTTCCCCCGAAGGCCCCTACAATGAGCAGTTCTTC.

V and J are TRBV12-3 or TRBV12-4 and TRBJ2-3; D uncertain. The CDR3 sequence is 13 residues long. The V gene lost 7 bases and the J gene lost 5 bases, with 13 bases spanning the gap. CDR3 region: CASNHRPIDTQYF. CDR3 bases: TGTGCCAGCAATCACCGTCCCATAGATACGCAGTATTTT.

The chain carries TRBV11-2 and TRBJ2-2; D unclear. CDR1 and CDR2 from the germline V gene are SGHAT and FQNNGV. The ends were cut back, 3 bases at V and 5 bases at J, with 10 bases in the middle. This CDR3 is 14 amino acids long. CDR3 residues: CASSFSVGTGELFF. The CDR3 DNA reads as TGTGCCAGCAGCTTCTCCGTCGGGACCGGGGAGCTGTTTTTT.

Only a few counts were recorded for this clonotype. The rearrangement uses TRBV7-3 and TRBJ2-7; no reliable D call. Trimming left V 2 bases short and J 3 bases short, with 17 bases between. The CDR3 has 16 residues. CDR1 is SGHTA and CDR2 is FQGTGA in the germline V gene. The CDR3 DNA is TGTGCCAGCAGCTTATCCTTTCAGACCGGAGTCTACGAGCAGTACTTC. It yields the protein CASSLSFQTGVYEQYF.

The table lists this clonotype with many counts. The V and J genes are TRBV11-2 and TRBJ1-1; D unclear. The CDR3 contains 13 residues. From germline, CDR1 is SGHAT and CDR2 FQNNGV. V was pared by 5 bases and J by 1 base, with 8 bases between. This CDR3 reads CASSADGNTEAFF. In DNA form, the CDR3 reads TGTGCCAGCAGCGCAGACGGGAACACTGAAGCTTTCTTT.

The V gene is TRBV28, the J gene TRBJ1-5; D is possibly TRBD1 (5 bases). With 2 bases removed from V and 7 bases from J, the gap between germline ends came to 15 bases. The V gene's germline CDR1 is MDHEN and CDR2 SYDVKM. The CDR3 is made up of 15 amino acids. CDR3 nucleotides: TGTGCCAGCAGTTTAGTCGGGGCAGCCTTACAGCCCCAGCATTTT. Translation gives CASSLVGAALQPQHF.

Of note for this clonotype: The junction shows a germline mismatch at one end, possibly a read error. The genes are TRBV12-3 or TRBV12-4 and TRBJ1-5; 8 bases map to TRBD1. This CDR3 has 16 amino acids. The CDR3 spells CASSPGGARSIQPQNF. The CDR3 DNA reads as TGTGCCAGCAGTCCAGGGGGCGCGAGGAGCATTCAGCCCCAGAATTTT.